This T cell receptor beta chain was sequenced for a study of metastatic and nonmetastatic thyroid tumors. Study-wide points: For both blood and tumor, malignant thyroid tumors reportedly showed significantly higher TCR beta diversity than benign nodules did.

This clone was recorded a few times. Its antigen is undetermined. MiXCR reprocessed the PCR reads for TCRdb. The repertoire consists of some 86,000 clones, with 9.5% to 15% occurring once and the leading ten covering 7% to 9%. The entire patient cohort was treatment-naive prior to thyroid surgery. V trimming: 9 bases; J trimming: 7 bases; junction bases outside the gene matches: 7. Germline V lookup: CDR1 KGHDR, CDR2 SFDVKD. The CDR3 is 14 residues long. The receptor comes from a female donor with papillary thyroid cancer or a benign thyroid nodule (not recorded which). Some clones in this sample may be carry-over from other donors' samples. V gene TRBV24-1 combines with J gene TRBJ2-2, with TRBD2 identical over 10 bases. Material: tumor tissue. As DNA, the CDR3 is TGTGCCACCGGACTAGCGGATCAAAGCGGGGAGCTGTTTTTT. As protein: CATGLADQSGELFF.